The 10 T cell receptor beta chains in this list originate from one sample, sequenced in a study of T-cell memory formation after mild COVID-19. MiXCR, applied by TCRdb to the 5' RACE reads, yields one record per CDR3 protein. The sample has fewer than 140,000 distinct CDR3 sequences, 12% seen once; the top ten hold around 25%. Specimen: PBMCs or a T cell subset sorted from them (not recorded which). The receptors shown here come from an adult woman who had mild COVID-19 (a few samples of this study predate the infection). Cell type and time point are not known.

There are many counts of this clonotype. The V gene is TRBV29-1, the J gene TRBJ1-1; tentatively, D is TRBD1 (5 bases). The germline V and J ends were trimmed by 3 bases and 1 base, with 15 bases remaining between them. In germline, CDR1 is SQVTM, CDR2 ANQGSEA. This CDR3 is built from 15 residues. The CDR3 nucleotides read TGCAGCGTTGATAGTCCCGGACAAACGAACACTGAAGCTTTCTTT. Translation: CSVDSPGQTNTEAFF.

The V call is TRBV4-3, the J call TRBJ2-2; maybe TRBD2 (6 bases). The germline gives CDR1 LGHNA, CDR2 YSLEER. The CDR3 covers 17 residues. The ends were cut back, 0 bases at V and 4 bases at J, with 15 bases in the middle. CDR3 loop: CASSQDRWRVGTGELFF. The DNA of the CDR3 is TGCGCCAGCAGCCAAGATCGGTGGAGGGTCGGCACCGGGGAGCTGTTTTTT.

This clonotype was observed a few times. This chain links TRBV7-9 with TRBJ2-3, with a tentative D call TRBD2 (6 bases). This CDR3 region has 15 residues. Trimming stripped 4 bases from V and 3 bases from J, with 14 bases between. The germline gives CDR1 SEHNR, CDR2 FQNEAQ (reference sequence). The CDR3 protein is CASSSGLLTTDTQYF. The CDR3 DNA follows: TGTGCCAGCAGCTCGGGACTGTTAACGACAGATACGCAGTATTTT.

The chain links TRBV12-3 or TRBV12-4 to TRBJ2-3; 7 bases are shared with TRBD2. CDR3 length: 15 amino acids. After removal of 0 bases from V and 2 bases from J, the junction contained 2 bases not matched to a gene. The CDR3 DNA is TGTGCCAGCAGTTTAGCGGGGGGGACCACAGATACGCAGTATTTT. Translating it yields CASSLAGGTTDTQYF.

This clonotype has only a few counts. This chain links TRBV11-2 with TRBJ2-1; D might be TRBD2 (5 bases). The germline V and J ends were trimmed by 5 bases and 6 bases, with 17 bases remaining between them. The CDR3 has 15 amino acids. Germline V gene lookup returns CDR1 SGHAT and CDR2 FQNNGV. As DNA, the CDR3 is TGTGCCAGCAGCCCCTGGGCAGAGGGCCTCAATGAGCAGTTCTTC. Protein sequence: CASSPWAEGLNEQFF.

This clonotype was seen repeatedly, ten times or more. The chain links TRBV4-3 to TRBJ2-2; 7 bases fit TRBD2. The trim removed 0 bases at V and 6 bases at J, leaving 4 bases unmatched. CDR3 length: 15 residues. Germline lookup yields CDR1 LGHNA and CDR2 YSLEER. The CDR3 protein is CASSQDRGSAGELFF. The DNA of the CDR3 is TGCGCCAGCAGCCAAGACCGCGGGAGCGCCGGGGAGCTGTTTTTT.

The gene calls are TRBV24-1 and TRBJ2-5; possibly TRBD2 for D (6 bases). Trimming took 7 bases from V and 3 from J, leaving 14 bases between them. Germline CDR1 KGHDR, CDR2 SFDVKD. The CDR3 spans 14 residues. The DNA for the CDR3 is TGTGCCACCAGCGGATGGGGGGAGGAAGAGACCCAGTACTTC. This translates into CATSGWGEEETQYF.

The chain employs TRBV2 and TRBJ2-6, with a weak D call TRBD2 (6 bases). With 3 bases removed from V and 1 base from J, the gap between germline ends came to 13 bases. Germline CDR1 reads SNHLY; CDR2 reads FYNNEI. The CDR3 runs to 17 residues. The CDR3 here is CASSDLQSGSGANVLTF. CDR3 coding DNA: TGTGCCAGCAGTGACCTCCAAAGCGGGTCTGGGGCCAACGTCCTGACTTTC. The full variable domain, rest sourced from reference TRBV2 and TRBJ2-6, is EPEVTQTPSHQVTQMGQEVILRCVPISNHLYFYWYRQILGQKVEFLVSFYNNEISEKSEIFDDQFSVERPDGSNFTLKIRSTKLEDSAMYFCASSDLQSGSGANVLTFGAGSRLTVL.

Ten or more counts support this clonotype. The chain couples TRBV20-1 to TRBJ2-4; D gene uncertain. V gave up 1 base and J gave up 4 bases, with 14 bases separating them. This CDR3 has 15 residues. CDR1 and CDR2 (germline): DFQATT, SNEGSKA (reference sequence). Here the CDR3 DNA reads TGCAGTGCTAGAGTATGGGTTGAAGCGAAAAACATTCAGTACTTC. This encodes CSARVWVEAKNIQYF.

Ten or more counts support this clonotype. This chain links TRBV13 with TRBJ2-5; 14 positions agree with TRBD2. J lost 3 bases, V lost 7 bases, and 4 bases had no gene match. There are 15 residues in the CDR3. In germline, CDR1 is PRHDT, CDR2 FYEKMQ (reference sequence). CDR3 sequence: CASTPGLAGEETQYF. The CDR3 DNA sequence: TGTGCCAGCACCCCGGGACTAGCGGGGGAAGAGACCCAGTACTTC.